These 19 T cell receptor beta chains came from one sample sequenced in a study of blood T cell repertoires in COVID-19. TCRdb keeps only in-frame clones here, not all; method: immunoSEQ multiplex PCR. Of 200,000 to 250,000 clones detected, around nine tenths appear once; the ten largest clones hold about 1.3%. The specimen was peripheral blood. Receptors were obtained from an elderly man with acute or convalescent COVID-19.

In nucleotides, the CDR3 is TGTGCCAGCAGCCAAGACCTGGGGGGTAGAGAAGCTTTCTTT. Its translation is CASSQDLGGREAFF. The chain couples TRBV3-1 (or the pseudogene TRBV3-2) to TRBJ1-1; maybe TRBD1 (5 bases). The length of the CDR3 is 14 residues. Trimming removed 0 bases from V and 8 bases from J, with 13 bases in between. Germline-derived CDR1 and CDR2 are LGHDT and YNNKEL (reference sequence).

This CDR3 reads CASSYGTGGRRDTQYF. CDR3 bases: TGTGCCAGCAGCTACGGGACAGGTGGGCGTAGAGATACGCAGTATTTT. V and J are TRBV7-3 and TRBJ2-3; 8 nucleotides line up with TRBD1. Per the germline V gene, CDR1 is SGHTA and CDR2 is FQGTGA. This CDR3 is 16 amino acids long. The V segment lost 4 bases and the J segment 5 bases; nucleotides outside the gene matches: 11.

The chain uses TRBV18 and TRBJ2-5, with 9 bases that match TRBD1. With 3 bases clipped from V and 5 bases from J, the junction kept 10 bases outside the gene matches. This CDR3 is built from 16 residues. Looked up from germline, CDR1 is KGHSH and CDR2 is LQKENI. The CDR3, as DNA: TGTGCCAGCTCACCCATTGAGGACAGGGGAGGGGAGACCCAGTACTTC. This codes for CASSPIEDRGGETQYF.

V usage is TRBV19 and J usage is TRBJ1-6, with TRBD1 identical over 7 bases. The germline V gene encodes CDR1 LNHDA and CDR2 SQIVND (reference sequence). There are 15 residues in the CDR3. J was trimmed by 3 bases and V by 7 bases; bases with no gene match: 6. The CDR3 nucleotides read TGTGCCAGTACCCCAGACAGGGTCTATAATTCACCCCTCCACTTT. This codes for CASTPDRVYNSPLHF.

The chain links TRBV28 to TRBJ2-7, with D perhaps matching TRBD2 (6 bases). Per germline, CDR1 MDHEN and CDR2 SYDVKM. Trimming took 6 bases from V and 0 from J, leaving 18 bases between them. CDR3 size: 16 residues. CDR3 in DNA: TGTGCCAGCAGCTTGGCCGTAGCGGTATACTCCTACGAGCAGTACTTC. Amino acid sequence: CASSLAVAVYSYEQYF.

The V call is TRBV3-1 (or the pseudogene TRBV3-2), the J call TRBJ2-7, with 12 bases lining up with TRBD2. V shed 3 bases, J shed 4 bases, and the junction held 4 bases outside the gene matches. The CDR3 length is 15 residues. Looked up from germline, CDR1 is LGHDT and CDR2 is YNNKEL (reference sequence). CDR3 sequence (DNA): TGTGCCAGCAGCCAGGAACTAGCGGGAGGTTACGAGCAGTACTTC. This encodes CASSQELAGGYEQYF.

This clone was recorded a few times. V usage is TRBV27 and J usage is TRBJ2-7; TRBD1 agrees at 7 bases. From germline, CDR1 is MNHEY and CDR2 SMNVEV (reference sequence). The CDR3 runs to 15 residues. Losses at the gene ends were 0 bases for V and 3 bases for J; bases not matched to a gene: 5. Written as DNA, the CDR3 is TGTGCCAGCAGTTTATCCAATACAGGGGTCTACGAGCAGTACTTC. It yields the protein CASSLSNTGVYEQYF.

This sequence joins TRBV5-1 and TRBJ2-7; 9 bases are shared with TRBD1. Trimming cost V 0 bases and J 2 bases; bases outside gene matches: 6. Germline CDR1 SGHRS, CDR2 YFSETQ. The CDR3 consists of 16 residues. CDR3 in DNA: TGCGCCAGCAGCTTGGAGGTCGGGACAGGGACCTACGAGCAGTACTTC. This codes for CASSLEVGTGTYEQYF.

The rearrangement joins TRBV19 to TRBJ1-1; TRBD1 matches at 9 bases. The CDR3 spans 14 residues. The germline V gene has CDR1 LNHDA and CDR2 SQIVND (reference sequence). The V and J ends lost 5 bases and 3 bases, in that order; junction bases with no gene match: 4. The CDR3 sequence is CASSYRGQDTEAFF. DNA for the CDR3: TGTGCCAGTAGTTACAGGGGGCAGGACACTGAAGCTTTCTTT.

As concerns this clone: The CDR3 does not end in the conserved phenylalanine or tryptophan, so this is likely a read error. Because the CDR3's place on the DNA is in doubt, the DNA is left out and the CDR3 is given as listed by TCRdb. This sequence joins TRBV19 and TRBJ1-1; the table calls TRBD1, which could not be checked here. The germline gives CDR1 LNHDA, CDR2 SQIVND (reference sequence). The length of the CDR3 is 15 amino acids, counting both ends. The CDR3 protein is CASSITPSSRQGSSA.

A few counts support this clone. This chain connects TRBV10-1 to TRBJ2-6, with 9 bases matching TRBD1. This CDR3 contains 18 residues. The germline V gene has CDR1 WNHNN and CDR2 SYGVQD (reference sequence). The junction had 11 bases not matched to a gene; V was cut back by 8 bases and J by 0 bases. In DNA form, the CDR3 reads TGCGCCAGCCGTAACCGGGACAGGGAGCCCTCTGGGGCCAACGTCCTGACTTTC. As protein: CASRNRDREPSGANVLTF.

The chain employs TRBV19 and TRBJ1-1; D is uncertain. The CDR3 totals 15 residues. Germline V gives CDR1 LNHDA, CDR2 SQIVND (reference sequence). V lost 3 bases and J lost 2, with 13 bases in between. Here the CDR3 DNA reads TGTGCCAGTAGTATTGTTTGGGAGATAAACACTGAAGCTTTCTTT. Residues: CASSIVWEINTEAFF.

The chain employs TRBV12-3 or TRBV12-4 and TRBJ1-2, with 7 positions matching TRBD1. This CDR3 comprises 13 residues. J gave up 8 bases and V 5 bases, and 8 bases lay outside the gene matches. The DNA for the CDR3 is TGTGCCAGCAGTATTCACAGGGGAGGAGGCTACACCTTC. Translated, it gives CASSIHRGGGYTF.

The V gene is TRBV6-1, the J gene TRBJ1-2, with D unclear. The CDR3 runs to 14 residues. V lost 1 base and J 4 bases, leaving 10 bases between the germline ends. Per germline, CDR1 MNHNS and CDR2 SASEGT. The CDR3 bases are TGTGCCAGCAGTGAAGGGCAGTCGGGCTATGGCTACACCTTC. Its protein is CASSEGQSGYGYTF.

Here the CDR3 DNA reads TGTGCCAGCAGCCCGAGCGGGAGGGGGGACAATGAGCAGTTCTTC. It translates to CASSPSGRGDNEQFF. This chain links TRBV7-9 with TRBJ2-1, with 10 bases identical to TRBD2. Trimming at V came to 5 bases and at J to 5 bases, leaving 6 bases not matched to a gene. CDR3 length: 15 amino acids. The germline V gene encodes CDR1 SEHNR and CDR2 FQNEAQ (reference sequence).

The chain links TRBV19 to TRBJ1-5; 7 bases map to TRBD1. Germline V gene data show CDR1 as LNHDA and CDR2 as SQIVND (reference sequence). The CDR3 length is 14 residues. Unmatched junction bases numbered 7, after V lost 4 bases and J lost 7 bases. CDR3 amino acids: CASSTTGLRQPQHF. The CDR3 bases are TGTGCCAGTAGTACGACAGGGTTGCGGCAGCCCCAGCATTTT.

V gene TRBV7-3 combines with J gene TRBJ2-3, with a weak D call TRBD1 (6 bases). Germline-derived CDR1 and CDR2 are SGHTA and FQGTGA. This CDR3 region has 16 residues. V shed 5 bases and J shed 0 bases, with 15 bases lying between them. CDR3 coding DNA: TGTGCCAGCAGCCCAAGGGTTACAGGGAGCACAGATACGCAGTATTTT. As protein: CASSPRVTGSTDTQYF.

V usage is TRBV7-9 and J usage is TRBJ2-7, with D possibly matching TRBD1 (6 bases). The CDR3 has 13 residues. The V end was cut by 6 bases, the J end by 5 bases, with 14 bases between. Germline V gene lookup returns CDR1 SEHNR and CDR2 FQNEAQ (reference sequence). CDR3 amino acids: CASRQTGSHEQYF. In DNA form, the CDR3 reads TGTGCCAGCAGACAAACAGGGTCCCACGAGCAGTACTTC.

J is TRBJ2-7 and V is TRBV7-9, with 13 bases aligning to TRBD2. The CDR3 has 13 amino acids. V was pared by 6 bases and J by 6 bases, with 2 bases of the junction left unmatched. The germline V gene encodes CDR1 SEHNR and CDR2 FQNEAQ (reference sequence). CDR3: CASSRTSGSEQYF. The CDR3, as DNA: TGTGCCAGCAGTCGGACTAGCGGGAGCGAGCAGTACTTC.